Listed below are T cell receptor beta chains from one sample, sequenced in a study of naive and memory T cell subsets. One entry per CDR3 protein, called by TCRdb with MiXCR from the UMI-ligation and nested PCR reads. The sample contains 90,000 to 120,000 distinct CDR3 sequences, roughly 14% of which appear only once. Sequenced input: naive CD8+ T cells from blood. These receptor sequences come from a human donor in good health. Each CDR3 is given with its conserved first and last residue. D genes are given only for firm matches. The size of a clone is reported for some rows only, either as once, few or many, or as a class for expanded clones.

abundance	d_gene	v_gene	j_gene	CDR3aa	CDR3nt
.	.	TRBV20-1	TRBJ2-3	CSAPSPEGENTDTQYF	TGCAGTGCTCCCTCGCCCGAGGGGGAAAACACAGATACGCAGTATTTT
few	.	TRBV7-9	TRBJ2-5	CASSVRQPTGQETQYF	TGTGCCAGCAGCGTACGACAACCTACAGGGCAGGAGACCCAGTACTTC
few	TRBD2	TRBV29-1	TRBJ2-1	CSVGPLAGPEFF	TGCAGCGTTGGGCCGCTAGCGGGACCGGAGTTCTTC
once	.	TRBV14	TRBJ2-2	CASSPGVAGRELFF	TGTGCCAGCAGCCCAGGGGTAGCGGGCAGGGAGCTGTTTTTT
many	.	TRBV7-9	TRBJ1-5	CASSTGGQPQHF	TGTGCCAGCAGCACGGGTGGGCAGCCCCAGCATTTT
.	.	TRBV6-5	TRBJ1-6	CASSYSGSYNSPLHF	TGTGCCAGCAGTTACTCGGGGTCCTATAATTCACCCCTCCACTTT
few	TRBD1	TRBV7-3	TRBJ2-7	CASSQGTGIGEQYF	TGTGCCAGCAGCCAAGGGACAGGGATAGGTGAGCAGTACTTC
.	.	TRBV5-1	TRBJ2-5	CASSLARQETQYF	TGCGCCAGCAGCTTGGCCAGACAAGAGACCCAGTACTTC
.	.	TRBV9	TRBJ2-1	CASSVGVSSGEQSF	TGTGCCAGCAGCGTAGGTGTTAGTTCCGGGGAGCAGTCCTTC
many	TRBD1	TRBV4-2	TRBJ1-2	CASSPDRGQGYTF	TGTGCCAGCAGCCCTGACAGGGGGCAAGGCTACACCTTC
.	TRBD2	TRBV7-2	TRBJ2-3	CASSWGLFTDTQYF	TGTGCCAGCAGCTGGGGACTATTCACAGATACGCAGTATTTT
few	.	TRBV12-3/TRBV12-4	TRBJ2-7	CASASGGSSYEQYF	TGTGCCAGCGCTTCCGGGGGAAGCTCCTACGAGCAGTACTTC
many	.	TRBV4-3	TRBJ2-5	CASSRDLLGLAGETQYF	TGCGCCAGCAGCCGGGACCTTTTAGGGTTGGCAGGAGAGACCCAGTACTTC
many	.	TRBV30	TRBJ1-2	CAWSASGDYGYTF	TGTGCCTGGAGTGCGTCAGGGGACTATGGCTACACCTTC
.	.	TRBV5-1	TRBJ2-3	CASSLLATLTSTDTQYF	TGCGCCAGCAGCTTGTTGGCCACCTTGACAAGCACAGATACGCAGTATTTT
many	.	TRBV29-1	TRBJ2-7	CSVVNLSYEQYF	TGCAGCGTTGTGAATCTGTCCTACGAGCAGTACTTC
many	TRBD1	TRBV12-3/TRBV12-4	TRBJ1-6	CASSMAGQGFLHF	TGTGCCAGCAGTATGGCGGGACAGGGATTCCTCCACTTT
many	.	TRBV3-1	TRBJ2-2	CASSPYSTGELFF	TGTGCCAGCAGCCCATATTCCACCGGGGAGCTGTTTTTT
few	.	TRBV2	TRBJ2-5	CASSGAGLSETQYF	TGTGCCAGCAGTGGGGCGGGGTTGTCGGAGACCCAGTACTTC
.	.	TRBV29-1	TRBJ2-1	CSVETIETLYNEQFF	TGCAGCGTGGAGACTATCGAGACACTTTACAATGAGCAGTTCTTC
few	TRBD2	TRBV9	TRBJ2-7	CASTLGGESSYEQYF	TGTGCCAGCACCCTGGGGGGGGAAAGCTCCTACGAGCAGTACTTC
.	TRBD1	TRBV20-1	TRBJ2-1	CSARTGNNEQFF	TGCAGTGCCCGGACAGGGAACAATGAGCAGTTCTTC
.	.	TRBV5-6	TRBJ2-1	CASSPGARPINNNEQFF	TGTGCCAGCAGCCCGGGGGCCAGGCCCATAAACAACAATGAGCAGTTCTTC
many	TRBD2	TRBV4-2	TRBJ2-5	CASSHPLPTSGSQETQYF	TGTGCCAGCAGCCACCCACTCCCGACTAGCGGGTCCCAAGAGACCCAGTACTTC
.	.	TRBV7-9	TRBJ2-5	CASSVLGTAQETQYF	TGTGCCAGCAGCGTTTTAGGGACGGCCCAAGAGACCCAGTACTTC
many	.	TRBV20-1	TRBJ2-1	CSAIEGLAGYNEQFF	TGCAGTGCTATAGAAGGGCTAGCAGGGTACAATGAGCAGTTCTTC
few	TRBD2	TRBV15	TRBJ2-1	CATSRFPGLADDNEQFF	TGTGCCACCAGCAGATTTCCCGGGCTAGCGGATGACAATGAGCAGTTCTTC